This T cell receptor beta chain was retrieved from a study of cytomegalovirus exposure and HLA in healthy donors (dated by TCRdb to about 2017). About the full investigation: According to a later analysis, one platform produced both the roughly 130 validation repertoires and the 550 to 800 repertoires of the first cohort. The study aimed to test whether cataloging public T cell receptors could reveal signatures of past pathogen exposure. A separate validation cohort of 100 to 150 different subjects was used in addition to the roughly 620-subject first cohort. To predict cytomegalovirus infection status, the study combined high-throughput TCR immunosequencing, statistical association of individual TCRs with disease status, and machine learning. Study-wide conclusions, independent of this receptor: Of the cluster scores, 85% to 95% were above 0 in a later analysis, which found that TCRs clustered in the first cohort also tended to co-occur in the 120 validation repertoires. It was suggested by the authors that the approach could potentially be generalized to other disease states and immunological phenotypes. In the study, 150 to 200 TCR beta chains were listed as associated with cytomegalovirus. The classifier was reported to diagnose cytomegalovirus status with high specificity and sensitivity in both the original cohort and the validation cohort. Across donors, most TCR sequences were observed very rarely, whereas some public TCRs were present in many individuals. All 120 or so repertoires were used to score co-occurrence in the validation cohort in a later analysis, because that analysis had no HLA typing for the cohort. In vitro tests confirmed that a few of the cytomegalovirus-associated TCR beta chains recognize cytomegalovirus antigens.

About this clone: Its antigen is still unknown. The input lacks base qualities; no much larger clone sits a single base away.

The donors were included in the validation cohort of approximately 120 subjects, a group kept apart from the roughly 670-subject first cohort. The library was produced with the immunoSEQ multiplex PCR assay. The paper's data handling went like this. A statistical classification framework was built for diagnosing cytomegalovirus status from the catalog of TCR beta chain sequences. TCRdb carries this immuneACCESS record with in-frame sequences only. Its versions omit some clonotypes, under half of them owing to an unresolved V gene in the studies checked, with the rest unexplained. D and trimming come from the DNA, and the V and J calls and clone size come from that table. A total of about 130,000 clones appear in this sample, roughly 93% of them only once. The biggest ten clones account for less than 1.5% of the sample. The TCR was taken from a woman aged 18-29 years in good health and CMV-seronegative. The source material was PBMCs.

In nucleotide form, the sequence is TGTGCCAGCAGCCATCGGGACAGGGACCGCAATCAGCCCCAGCATTTT. It translates to CASSHRDRDRNQPQHF. Recombination linked TRBV7-3 to TRBJ1-5; 9 nucleotides in the junction match TRBD1. The CDR1 and CDR2 encoded by the germline V gene are SGHTA and FQGTGA. Reading from cysteine to phenylalanine, the CDR3 counts 16 amino acids. The DNA shown is the 48-base CDR3, in frame from base 1. Ends trimmed: V by 5 bases, J by 2 bases; bases unmatched to a gene: 7.